Listed below are T cell receptor beta chains from one sample, sequenced in a study of human T cells and chemical hapten exposure. In TCRdb, the RACE reads were re-called with MiXCR into one record per CDR3 protein. There are some 400,000 distinct CDR3 sequences in the sample; 5.1% occur only once, and roughly 2.6% lies in the top ten. The sample was whole blood, taken in connection with sensitization to the hapten diphenylcyclopropenone (DPC). These receptors were collected from a woman between 45 and 60 years old with alopecia areata. Some clones in this sample may be carry-over from other donors' samples. Each CDR3 is given without its conserved first and last residue. Fields, in order: V gene, CDR3 protein.

v_gene: TRBV20-1; CDR3aa: SARGLVYNEQF
v_gene: TRBV5-1; CDR3aa: ASSLEWQSRENIQY
v_gene: TRBV5-4; CDR3aa: ASSKPGDNEQF
v_gene: TRBV5-4; CDR3aa: ASRRLATDTQY
v_gene: TRBV5-1; CDR3aa: ASSLDRTGGPHTEAF
v_gene: TRBV10-3; CDR3aa: AINQGPNTEAF
v_gene: TRBV5-1; CDR3aa: ASSLGLSYNEQF
v_gene: TRBV7-2; CDR3aa: ASSRGQKDTEAF
v_gene: TRBV18; CDR3aa: ASSPGEGLNEQF
v_gene: TRBV5-4; CDR3aa: ASSLEARNYGYT
v_gene: TRBV21-1; CDR3aa: ASSKGNGGPRSYNEQF
v_gene: TRBV29-1; CDR3aa: SVRLGTDTQY
v_gene: TRBV20-1; CDR3aa: SATTGAYEQY
v_gene: TRBV7-9; CDR3aa: ASSPLMLVAVQETQY
v_gene: TRBV6-5; CDR3aa: ATKTPGTDTQY
v_gene: TRBV7-9; CDR3aa: ASSPMSKETQY
v_gene: TRBV9; CDR3aa: ASSPNPADTQY
v_gene: TRBV7-2; CDR3aa: ASSLVLGQDRDYEQY
v_gene: TRBV6-5; CDR3aa: ASSPTYGTDTQY
v_gene: TRBV10-2; CDR3aa: ASSNREFSYEQY
v_gene: TRBV10-3; CDR3aa: AISESRLGGTEAF
v_gene: TRBV20-1; CDR3aa: SASRSYEQY
v_gene: TRBV11-1; CDR3aa: ASSRPGQGTPYNEQF
v_gene: TRBV5-1; CDR3aa: ASSPVSSTDTQY
v_gene: TRBV11-2; CDR3aa: ASRRLGDTQY
v_gene: TRBV7-8; CDR3aa: ASSPTGTSNTEAF
v_gene: TRBV6-5; CDR3aa: ASSYSILGNYEQY
v_gene: TRBV3-1; CDR3aa: ASSQKTSGPKLTDTQY
v_gene: TRBV9; CDR3aa: ASSVGVRDTIASEQF
v_gene: TRBV12-3/TRBV12-4; CDR3aa: ASSLGDRGTEAF
v_gene: TRBV7-6; CDR3aa: ASSRAEDYEQY
v_gene: TRBV5-1; CDR3aa: ASRVGASAYEQY
v_gene: TRBV11-1; CDR3aa: ASSLLDTYNEQF
v_gene: TRBV5-1; CDR3aa: ASSLSPSGRARETQY
v_gene: TRBV11-2; CDR3aa: ASRNLLRSSYNEQF
v_gene: TRBV6-1; CDR3aa: ASSALLAGGPADTQY
v_gene: TRBV7-2; CDR3aa: ASSLVRGNYGYT
v_gene: TRBV9; CDR3aa: ASSVDTSYEQY
v_gene: TRBV5-1; CDR3aa: ASSQSVRGQSNEQF
v_gene: TRBV12-3/TRBV12-4; CDR3aa: ASSAVGGSRTDTQY
v_gene: TRBV5-1; CDR3aa: ASSLGYGIISNEQF
v_gene: TRBV12-3/TRBV12-4; CDR3aa: ASSLGGQGAHSPLH
v_gene: TRBV5-5; CDR3aa: ASSLKGVNEQY
v_gene: TRBV4-3; CDR3aa: ASSQATASTDTQY
v_gene: TRBV20-1; CDR3aa: SAREGGQGSYNSPLH